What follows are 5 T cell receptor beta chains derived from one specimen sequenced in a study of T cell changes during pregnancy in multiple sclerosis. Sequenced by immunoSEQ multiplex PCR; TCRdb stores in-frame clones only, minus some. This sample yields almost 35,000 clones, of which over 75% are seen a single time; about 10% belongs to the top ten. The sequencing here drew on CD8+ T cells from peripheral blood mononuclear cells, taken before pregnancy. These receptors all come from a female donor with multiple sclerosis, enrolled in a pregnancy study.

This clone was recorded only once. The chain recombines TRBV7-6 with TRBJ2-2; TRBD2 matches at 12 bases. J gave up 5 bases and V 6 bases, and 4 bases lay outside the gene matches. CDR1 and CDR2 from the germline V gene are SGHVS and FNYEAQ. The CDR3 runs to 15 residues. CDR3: CASSSLAGGTGELFF. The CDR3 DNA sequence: TGTGCCAGCAGTTCCCTAGCGGGGGGGACCGGGGAGCTGTTTTTT.

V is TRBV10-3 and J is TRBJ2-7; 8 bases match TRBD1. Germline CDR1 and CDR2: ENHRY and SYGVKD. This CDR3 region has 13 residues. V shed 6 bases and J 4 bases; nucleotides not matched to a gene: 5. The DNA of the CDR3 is TGTGCCATCAGAGCAGGGGGCTCTTACGAGCAGTACTTC. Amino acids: CAIRAGGSYEQYF.

This CDR3 reads CASSESAFIEVEQYF. The DNA of the CDR3 is TGTGCCAGCAGTGAATCAGCTTTTATCGAGGTGGAGCAGTACTTC. The chain uses TRBV25-1 and TRBJ2-7; D is unresolved. The germline V gene has CDR1 MGHDK and CDR2 SYGVNS. V lost 1 base and J 7 bases, leaving 17 bases between the germline ends. CDR3 length equals 15 residues.

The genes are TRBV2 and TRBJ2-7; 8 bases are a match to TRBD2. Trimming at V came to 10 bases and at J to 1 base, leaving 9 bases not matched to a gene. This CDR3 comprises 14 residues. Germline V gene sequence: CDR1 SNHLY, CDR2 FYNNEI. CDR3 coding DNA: TGTGCCACCTCTTATGGGACTAGATCCTACGAGCAGTACTTC. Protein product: CATSYGTRSYEQYF.

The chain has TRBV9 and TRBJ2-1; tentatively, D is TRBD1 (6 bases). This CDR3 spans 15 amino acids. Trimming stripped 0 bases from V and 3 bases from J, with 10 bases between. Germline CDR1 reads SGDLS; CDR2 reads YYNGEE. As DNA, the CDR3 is TGTGCCAGCAGCGTAGTTGAAGGGGGCTACAATGAGCAGTTCTTC. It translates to CASSVVEGGYNEQFF. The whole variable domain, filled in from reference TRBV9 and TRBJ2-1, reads DSGVTQTPKHLITATGQRVTLRCSPRSGDLSVYWYQQSLDQGLQFLIQYYNGEERAKGNILERFSAQQFPDLHSELNLSSLELGDSALYFCASSVVEGGYNEQFFGPGTRLTVL.